This T cell receptor beta chain emerged from a study of Graves' ophthalmopathy and Graves' hyperthyroidism listed by TCRdb under 2018. Looking at the study overall: Hyperthyroidism was considered stable if no progression to ophthalmopathy occurred within 18 months of follow-up. To tell Graves' ophthalmopathy apart from Graves' hyperthyroidism, and to predict which patients would progress to ophthalmopathy, the study relied on TCR beta repertoire signatures. In total, over 130 blood samples were TCR-sequenced: 40 to 45 ophthalmopathy, some 72 hyperthyroidism and roughly 17 hyperthyroidism-to-ophthalmopathy patients. A discovery set of 100 patients (more than 40 ophthalmopathy, about 58 stable hyperthyroidism) was enrolled to explore V-J signatures distinguishing ophthalmopathy from hyperthyroidism. An independent validation cohort comprised 18 hyperthyroidism patients and 15 to 17 patients who later progressed from hyperthyroidism to ophthalmopathy. In more than five hyperthyroidism patients, the T-cell repertoires found in thyroid tissue were compared with those found in blood. After sampling, hyperthyroidism patients received methimazole starting at 30 mg daily, and ophthalmopathy patients received high-dose intravenous methylprednisolone.

For repertoire sequencing, TCR beta CDR3 regions were amplified from RNA transcripts. The first round was an RT-PCR using HTBI primers with the Qiagen OneStep RT-PCR kit, and this first round was followed by a second-round multiplex PCR, then size selection and purification. Libraries were sequenced paired-end with 100 bp reads on an Illumina HiSeq2000. The original methods were these. SOAPnuke was used for read processing, and reads with adapters, uncalled bases, a mean Phred below 15, or no exact constant-primer or identifier match were discarded. High-quality paired reads were merged with COPE v1.2.5. Each unique nucleotide sequence was defined as a clonotype, and clonotypes were aligned to IMGT TRB V, D and J references with MiTCR v1.1. The analysis was limited to V-J combinations with a frequency above 0.0001, which together covered 99.2% of repertoires. For each V-J combination, a TCR clonal expansion and chaos score was defined as F50 clonal expansion divided by the chaos observed in the TCRdist matrix. Features were reduced by Welch's t-statistics and random forest to approximately 12 V-J combinations, which fed a naive Bayes classifier. Thyroid-blood repertoire similarity was quantified with the Morisita-Horn index. TCRdb passed the public sequencing reads through fastp at Q25 and MiXCR, retaining productive beta sequences. Duplicate CDR3 protein sequences are folded into a single record with the most common DNA and genes. These V and J calls derive from TCRdb rather than the authors' analysis. This sample lists around 1,000,000 distinct CDR3 sequences; around a third were detected once. Of the sample, 8.5% to 14% is held by the ten largest clones.

Summary of the overall study and its limitations: Most expanded thyroid clonotypes with frequency above 0.001 were also detected in blood, suggesting blood repertoires may reflect the thyroid immune response. The 13-signature model separated ophthalmopathy from stable hyperthyroidism with 85% to 90% sensitivity and approximately 83% specificity in cross-validation, and 80%/75% in the test set. No statistical method was used to set the sample size in advance, and the investigators knew which group each participant was assigned to. In validation, the model predicted ophthalmopathy progression with more than 70% sensitivity and approximately 75% specificity; some 13 predicted patients were CT-confirmed with GO in a median of 6.5 months.

Trimming removed 5 bases from V and 6 bases from J, leaving 14 bases between the germline ends. CDR1 and CDR2, looked up from the germline V gene, are ENHRY and SYGVKD. Including cysteine and phenylalanine, the CDR3 has 14 amino acids. Only CDR3 DNA is held: 42 bases, read in frame from base 1. The hyperthyroidism patients were 18 to 65 years old and newly diagnosed, with a disease duration of less than 2 months. Anyone with other autoimmune diseases, uncontrolled infections, pregnancy or lactation was excluded from the study. Clinical symptoms, serum thyroxine, TRAb, thyroid ultrasound and orbital computed tomography were used for diagnosis. Trizol reagent was used to extract the total RNA, and its quality was then checked on an Agilent 2100 Bioanalyzer. Concerning this clonotype itself: It lacks a known antigen. No clone much larger than this one lies a single base away; base qualities are absent.

The sequence links TRBV10-3 to TRBJ1-5; a tentative D match to TRBD1 spans 5 bases. The sequencing sample was made of peripheral blood or thyroid tissue (not recorded which). The TCR sequence derives from an adult man with Graves' hyperthyroidism. CDR3 protein: CAISSGGTSQPQHF. The nucleotide sequence reads as follows: TGTGCCATCAGTTCCGGGGGTACCTCTCAGCCCCAGCATTTT.